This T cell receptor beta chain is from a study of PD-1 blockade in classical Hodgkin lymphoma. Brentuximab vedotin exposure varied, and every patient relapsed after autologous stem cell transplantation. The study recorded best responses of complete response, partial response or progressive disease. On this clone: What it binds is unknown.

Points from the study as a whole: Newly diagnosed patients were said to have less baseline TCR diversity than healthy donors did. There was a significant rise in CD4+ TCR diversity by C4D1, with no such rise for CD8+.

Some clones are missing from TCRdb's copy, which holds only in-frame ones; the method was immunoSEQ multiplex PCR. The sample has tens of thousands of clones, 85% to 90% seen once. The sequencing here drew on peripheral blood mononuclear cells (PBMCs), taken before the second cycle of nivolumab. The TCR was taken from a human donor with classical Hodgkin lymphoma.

The CDR3 DNA is TGTGCCAGCAGCACCAAGGGACAGGGGGCGGACAATGAGCAGTTCTTC. This encodes CASSTKGQGADNEQFF. V is TRBV21-1 and J is TRBJ2-1; the DNA was not used to check the table's D call, TRBD1. TRBV21-1 is an annotated pseudogene. The CDR3 is made up of 16 amino acids.